Below, 32 T cell receptor beta chains from the same sample are listed, as sequenced in a study of human T cells and chemical hapten exposure. Time point described: patch test 2, 6 weeks after DPC sensitization. Treatment reported: therapeutic diphenylcyclopropenone sensitization with weekly scalp DPC. From the RACE reads, TCRdb called clonotypes with MiXCR, one entry per CDR3 protein. The table records about 96,000 distinct CDR3 sequences, about 9.3% of them present only once. Sample: whole blood, taken in connection with sensitization to the hapten diphenylcyclopropenone (DPC). The source of these receptors is a woman aged 40 to 50 with alopecia areata. Some clones in this sample may be carry-over from other donors' samples.

This chain joins TRBV10-3 and TRBJ2-7; D gene ambiguous. The length of the CDR3 is 12 residues. V was cut by 8 bases and J by 0 bases, with 8 bases left in between. Germline CDR1 reads ENHRY; CDR2 reads SYGVKD. This chain's CDR3 is CAISGSSYEQYF. The DNA for the CDR3 is TGTGCCATCTCGGGCAGCTCCTACGAGCAGTACTTC.

This clonotype was seen a few times. V usage is TRBV24-1 and J usage is TRBJ2-5; no clear D gene. Trimming shortened V by 5 bases and J by 2 bases, and 8 bases separated the two germline ends. In germline, CDR1 is KGHDR, CDR2 SFDVKD. The CDR3 is 13 amino acids. The CDR3 bases are TGTGCCACCAGTGGTACAGATCAAGAGACCCAGTACTTC. It codes for CATSGTDQETQYF.

The V call is TRBV5-1, the J call TRBJ2-7; either TRBD1 or TRBD2 may fit D (5 bases each). CDR1 and CDR2 from the germline V gene are SGHRS and YFSETQ. Trimming cost V 5 bases and J 0 bases, with 21 bases left between them. The CDR3 is made up of 17 amino acids. CDR3 protein: CASSSLPGTPNSYEQYF. DNA of the CDR3: TGCGCCAGCAGTTCACTACCCGGGACGCCTAACTCCTACGAGCAGTACTTC.

A few counts support this clonotype. The chain links TRBV20-1 to TRBJ2-7, with 9 positions matching TRBD1. The CDR3 has 17 residues. Trimming took 3 bases from V and 5 from J; bases not matched to a gene: 17. The germline V gene has CDR1 DFQATT and CDR2 SNEGSKA (reference sequence). CDR3 nucleotide sequence: TGCAGTGCTAGTCCGTATCCCCCCGGACAGGGGTTCGACGAGCAGTACTTC. Residues: CSASPYPPGQGFDEQYF.

This clonotype was counted many times. The chain recombines TRBV29-1 with TRBJ2-7; D may be TRBD1 (6 bases). CDR1 and CDR2 from the germline V gene are SQVTM and ANQGSEA. CDR3 length: 12 residues. Trimming pared 7 bases from V and 3 bases from J, leaving 13 bases between. CDR3 residues: CSGRTDDYEQYF. The CDR3 DNA reads as TGCAGCGGCCGGACAGACGACTACGAGCAGTACTTC.

CDR3 region: CSVEGQGYTEAFF. The CDR3 coding sequence is TGCAGCGTTGAGGGGCAGGGGTACACTGAAGCTTTCTTT. This chain connects TRBV29-1 to TRBJ1-1; TRBD1 is a possible D gene (6 bases). CDR1 and CDR2 (germline): SQVTM, ANQGSEA. The CDR3 has 13 residues. V lost 3 bases to trimming and J lost 3 bases, with 11 bases between them. Full variable domain (rest looked up from reference TRBV29-1 and TRBJ1-1): SAVISQKPSRDICQRGTSLTIQCQVDSQVTMMFWYRQQPGQSLTLIATANQGSEATYESGFVIDKFPISRPNLTFSTLTVSNMSPEDSSIYLCSVEGQGYTEAFFGQGTRLTVV.

This clonotype has just a few counts. This chain uses TRBV5-4 with TRBJ2-7; possible D gene TRBD1, 5 bases. Trimming shortened V by 0 bases and J by 3 bases, and 10 bases separated the two germline ends. CDR1 is SGHNT and CDR2 is YYREEE in the germline V gene (reference sequence). The CDR3 has 14 residues. The CDR3 DNA is TGTGCCAGCAGCTTGGGGGTCCAGGGCTACGAGCAGTACTTC. It is translated as CASSLGVQGYEQYF.

The chain uses TRBV3-1 and TRBJ2-7; perhaps TRBD1 as D (6 bases). This CDR3 spans 14 amino acids. CDR1 and CDR2 (germline): LGHDT, YNNKEL (reference sequence). With 0 bases removed from V and 3 bases from J, the gap between germline ends came to 9 bases. The CDR3 reads CASSQEDRYYEQYF. Written as DNA, the CDR3 is TGTGCCAGCAGCCAAGAGGACAGATACTACGAGCAGTACTTC.

This clonotype was counted between two and nine times. The V and J genes are TRBV7-3 and TRBJ2-3; 11 bases are a match to TRBD2. The ends lost 2 bases at V and 6 bases at J; junction bases unmatched: 7. Germline V gives CDR1 SGHTA, CDR2 FQGTGA. The CDR3 spans 16 residues. CDR3 region: CASSLGTSGSGDTQYF. For the CDR3, the DNA is TGTGCCAGCAGCTTAGGAACTAGCGGGAGCGGTGATACGCAGTATTTT.

This clonotype was seen a few times. This chain joins TRBV6-2 or TRBV6-3 and TRBJ2-7; D gene unclear. The ends were cut back, 0 bases at V and 9 bases at J, with 15 bases in the middle. The CDR3 runs 14 residues. The germline V gene has CDR1 MNHEY and CDR2 SVGEGT. CDR3 amino acids: CASSYSSTYLGQYF. In DNA, the CDR3 is TGTGCCAGCAGTTACTCGAGCACCTACCTGGGGCAGTACTTC.

A note on this clonotype: A much more abundant neighbour one base away suggests this may be a read error. V is TRBV5-6 and J is TRBJ2-5; TRBD2 agrees at 12 bases. The V and J ends lost 1 base and 9 bases, in that order; junction bases with no gene match: 10. This CDR3 has 16 amino acids. Germline V lookup: CDR1 SGHDT, CDR2 YYEEEE. CDR3 in DNA: TGTGCCAGCAGCTTGCGGCTAGCGGGAGGGACGGAGGCCCAGTACTTC. This gives the protein CASSLRLAGGTEAQYF. The whole variable domain, remainder taken from reference TRBV5-6 and TRBJ2-5, is DAGVTQSPTHLIKTRGQQVTLRCSPKSGHDTVSWYQQALGQGPQFIFQYYEEEERQRGNFPDRFSGHQFPNYSSELNVNALLLGDSALYLCASSLRLAGGTEAQYFGPGTRLLVL.

The chain couples TRBV2 to TRBJ2-1, with 13 bases aligning to TRBD2. J lost 6 bases, V lost 6 bases, and 2 bases had no gene match. Per the germline V gene, CDR1 is SNHLY and CDR2 is FYNNEI. The CDR3 spans 14 residues. CDR3 DNA sequence: TGTGCCAGCAGAAGGACTAGCGGGAGCAATGAGCAGTTCTTC. Protein sequence: CASRRTSGSNEQFF.

In this sample, this clonotype turned up many times. This rearrangement joins TRBV25-1 to TRBJ1-2; 7 bases are a match to TRBD1. Germline assignment: CDR1 MGHDK and CDR2 SYGVNS. After removal of 3 bases from V and 6 bases from J, the junction contained 10 bases not matched to a gene. The CDR3 contains 15 residues. CDR3 region: CASSDTRKGADGYTF. The CDR3 coding sequence is TGTGCCAGCAGTGATACGAGAAAGGGGGCGGATGGCTACACCTTC.

CDR3 in amino acids: CATSDGQGGEKLFF. CDR3 DNA sequence: TGTGCCACCAGTGATGGACAGGGGGGTGAAAAACTGTTTTTT. The rearrangement uses TRBV24-1 and TRBJ1-4, with 10 bases identical to TRBD1. The germline V gene encodes CDR1 KGHDR and CDR2 SFDVKD. The CDR3 is 14 residues long. V was pared by 3 bases and J by 7 bases, with 1 base of the junction left unmatched.

This clonotype was recorded many times. The chain couples TRBV18 to TRBJ2-7; 7 bases are a match to TRBD1. Per germline, CDR1 KGHSH and CDR2 LQKENI. Trimming at V came to 6 bases and at J to 5 bases, leaving 7 bases not matched to a gene. There are 13 residues in the CDR3. This CDR3 is CASSSQGNHEQYF. The CDR3 coding sequence is TGTGCCAGCTCCTCACAGGGGAACCACGAGCAGTACTTC.

This chain joins TRBV18 and TRBJ2-1; 13 nucleotides line up with TRBD2. The CDR3 is 15 residues long. The ends lost 6 bases at V and 9 bases at J; junction bases unmatched: 8. Per germline, CDR1 KGHSH and CDR2 LQKENI. CDR3 residues: CASSPTSGRAGEQFF. The CDR3 DNA follows: TGTGCCAGCTCTCCCACTAGCGGGAGGGCCGGTGAGCAGTTCTTC. Full variable domain (rest looked up from reference TRBV18 and TRBJ2-1): NAGVMQNPRHLVRRRGQEARLRCSPMKGHSHVYWYRQLPEEGLKFMVYLQKENIIDESGMPKERFSAEFPKEGPSILRIQQVVRGDSAAYFCASSPTSGRAGEQFFGPGTRLTVL.

The chain joins TRBV7-8 to TRBJ2-5; perhaps D is TRBD1 or TRBD2 (6 bases each). Trimming removed 6 bases from V and 2 bases from J, with 16 bases in between. Germline V CDR1 and CDR2: SGHVS, FQNEAQ. The CDR3 runs 15 residues. The CDR3 reads CASSKGGGQQETQYF. The CDR3 region has the DNA TGTGCCAGCAGTAAGGGGGGAGGACAACAAGAGACCCAGTACTTC.

This clonotype was recorded at least ten times. The rearrangement links TRBV24-1 to TRBJ2-1; D might be TRBD1 (6 bases). The CDR3 contains 14 residues. In germline, CDR1 is KGHDR, CDR2 SFDVKD. V was trimmed by 8 bases and J by 6 bases, leaving 16 bases between them. The CDR3 DNA reads as TGTGCCACCAATAACAGGGATAGGGCCAATGAGCAGTTCTTC. This sequence encodes CATNNRDRANEQFF.

V is TRBV30 and J is TRBJ1-1, with no clear D. Germline CDR1 and CDR2: GTSNPN and SVGIG (reference sequence). The CDR3 is made up of 13 amino acids. Trimming pared 0 bases from V and 3 bases from J, leaving 8 bases between. The CDR3 region has the DNA TGTGCCTGGAGTGTCCAGTCAGACACTGAAGCTTTCTTT. Protein product: CAWSVQSDTEAFF.

This clonotype was observed a handful of times. The rearrangement joins TRBV3-1 to TRBJ1-4, with 8 bases lining up with TRBD1. The CDR3 sequence is 16 residues long. Looked up from germline, CDR1 is LGHDT and CDR2 is YNNKEL (reference sequence). The trim removed 1 base at V and 4 bases at J, leaving 5 bases unmatched. CDR3 coding DNA: TGTGCCAGCAGCCAAGGATGGGGACAGGTTAATGAAAAACTGTTTTTT. This translates into CASSQGWGQVNEKLFF.

J is TRBJ2-1 and V is TRBV27, with 9 bases identical to TRBD1. The trim removed 5 bases at V and 0 bases at J, leaving 11 bases unmatched. Germline V gene lookup returns CDR1 MNHEY and CDR2 SMNVEV (reference sequence). The CDR3 contains 18 residues. CDR3 coding DNA: TGTGCCAGCAGTCCAAACCCCGGGACAGGGAGCTCCTACAATGAGCAGTTCTTC. Residues: CASSPNPGTGSSYNEQFF.

The chain couples TRBV18 to TRBJ1-2, with TRBD1 as a possible D gene (5 bases). Germline CDR1 and CDR2: KGHSH and LQKENI. The ends were cut back, 2 bases at V and 7 bases at J, with 11 bases in the middle. CDR3 length equals 13 residues. Here the CDR3 reads CASSPGGDGGYTF. In DNA, the CDR3 is TGTGCCAGCTCACCAGGAGGGGATGGTGGCTACACCTTC.

This chain links TRBV7-2 with TRBJ1-1; D ambiguous. The CDR3 consists of 13 residues. Germline-derived CDR1 and CDR2 are SGHTA and FQGNSA. The germline V and J ends were trimmed by 5 bases and 1 base, with 8 bases remaining between them. Here the CDR3 reads CASSRRPNTEAFF. DNA of the CDR3: TGTGCCAGCAGCCGTAGGCCGAACACTGAAGCTTTCTTT.

V gene TRBV28 combines with J gene TRBJ2-7; 9 bases map to TRBD1. Per the germline V gene, CDR1 is MDHEN and CDR2 is SYDVKM. The CDR3 has 12 residues. V gave up 5 bases and J gave up 6 bases; unmatched junction bases: 2. The CDR3 DNA sequence: TGTGCCAGCAGTGGACAGGGGCGCGAGCAGTACTTC. Protein: CASSGQGREQYF.

This clonotype was observed many times. The V call is TRBV5-8, the J call TRBJ2-7, with D possibly TRBD2 on 5 matching bases. The V gene's germline CDR1 is SGHTS and CDR2 YDEGEE. V was trimmed by 0 bases and J by 3 bases, leaving 10 bases between them. The length of the CDR3 is 14 residues. The CDR3 nucleotides are TGTGCCAGCAGCTTGGCCGGGGTATACTACGAGCAGTACTTC. It encodes CASSLAGVYYEQYF.

This clonotype was seen many times. For the CDR3, the DNA is TGTGCCAGCAGTTTAGGGGGACAGACCTATGGCTACACCTTC. Encoded protein: CASSLGGQTYGYTF. J is TRBJ1-2 and V is TRBV27, with 7 nucleotides matching TRBD1. Per germline, CDR1 MNHEY and CDR2 SMNVEV (reference sequence). V dropped 2 bases and J dropped 4; count of bases not matched to a gene: 4. The length of the CDR3 is 14 residues.

The sample holds a few counts of this clonotype. The J gene is TRBJ1-1, the V gene TRBV27; a weak D match, TRBD1 (5 bases). V lost 3 bases and J 4 bases, leaving 15 bases between the germline ends. Germline-derived CDR1 and CDR2 are MNHEY and SMNVEV (reference sequence). This CDR3 has 15 amino acids. CDR3 sequence: CASSFEWGLGTEAFF. In DNA, the CDR3 is TGTGCCAGCAGTTTCGAGTGGGGGTTGGGCACTGAAGCTTTCTTT.

At least ten counts were recorded for this clonotype. This rearrangement joins TRBV10-3 to TRBJ2-7; 9 bases map to TRBD1. CDR1 ENHRY and CDR2 SYGVKD come from the germline V gene. The length of the CDR3 is 16 residues. The ends lost 3 bases at V and 0 bases at J; junction bases unmatched: 6. The chain's CDR3 is CAISDPGTGSSYEQYF. CDR3 DNA sequence: TGTGCCATCAGTGACCCCGGGACAGGGAGCTCCTACGAGCAGTACTTC.

The chain employs TRBV2 and TRBJ2-1, with D possibly matching TRBD2 (5 bases). The V gene lost 7 bases and the J gene lost 3 bases, with 16 bases spanning the gap. CDR3 length: 15 residues. CDR1 is SNHLY, CDR2 FYNNEI, per germline. The CDR3: CASTSFSGLYNEQFF. CDR3 sequence (DNA): TGTGCCAGCACTTCTTTTAGTGGACTCTACAATGAGCAGTTCTTC.

A remark on this clonotype: A much larger clone differs by one base, so this may be a read error. The rearrangement uses TRBV6-1 and TRBJ1-4; 7 nucleotides align to TRBD1. Germline V gives CDR1 MNHNS, CDR2 SASEGT. The CDR3 has 19 amino acids. V shed 4 bases, J shed 7 bases, and the junction held 21 bases outside the gene matches. The CDR3 nucleotides are TGTGCCAGCAGTGGTGAAGTGCGAGACGGTCCAAGGGGGCGTGAAAAACTGTTTTTT. This sequence encodes CASSGEVRDGPRGREKLFF.

This clonotype was counted at least ten times. This sequence joins TRBV7-3 and TRBJ2-3; 9 bases agree with TRBD2. Germline loops: CDR1 SGHTA, CDR2 FQGTGA. J gave up 4 bases and V 4 bases, and 6 bases lay outside the gene matches. The length of the CDR3 is 15 residues. The CDR3 sequence: CASSSNSGSSDTQYF. CDR3 nucleotides: TGTGCCAGCAGCTCGAATAGCGGGAGCTCAGATACGCAGTATTTT.

The CDR3 sequence: CASSWKAGELFF. The CDR3 bases are TGTGCCAGCAGCTGGAAGGCCGGGGAGCTGTTTTTT. The J gene is TRBJ2-2, the V gene TRBV11-2; the D is unclear. V lost 4 bases and J 6 bases, leaving 6 bases between the germline ends. CDR3 length equals 12 residues. Germline V gives CDR1 SGHAT, CDR2 FQNNGV.